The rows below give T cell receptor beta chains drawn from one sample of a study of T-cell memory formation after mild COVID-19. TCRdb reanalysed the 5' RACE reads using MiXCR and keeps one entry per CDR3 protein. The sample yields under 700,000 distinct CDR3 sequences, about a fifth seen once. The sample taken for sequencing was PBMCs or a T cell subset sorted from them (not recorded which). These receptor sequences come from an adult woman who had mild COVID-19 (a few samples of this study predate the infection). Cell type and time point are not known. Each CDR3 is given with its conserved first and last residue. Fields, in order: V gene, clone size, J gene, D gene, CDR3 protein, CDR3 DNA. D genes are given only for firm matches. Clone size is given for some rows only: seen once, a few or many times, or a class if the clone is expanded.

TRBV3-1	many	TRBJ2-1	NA	CASSQDPGYNEQFF	TGTGCCAGCAGCCAAGACCCCGGTTACAATGAGCAGTTCTTC
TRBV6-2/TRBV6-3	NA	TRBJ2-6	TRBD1	CASNPRDRGWAGANVLTF	TGTGCCAGCAACCCCCGGGACAGGGGGTGGGCTGGGGCCAACGTCCTGACTTTC
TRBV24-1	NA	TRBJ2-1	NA	CATSDPSPEQFF	TGTGCCACCAGTGATCCCAGCCCCGAGCAGTTCTTC
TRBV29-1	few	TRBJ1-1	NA	CSVRYTEAFF	TGCAGCGTTCGTTATACTGAAGCTTTCTTT
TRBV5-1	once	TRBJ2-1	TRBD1	CASGTHPGQGSNEQFF	TGCGCCAGCGGGACGCACCCGGGACAGGGTAGCAATGAGCAGTTCTTC
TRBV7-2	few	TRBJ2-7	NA	CASSLTSQGVLSWYF	TGTGCCAGCAGCTTAACGAGCCAGGGAGTTCTCTCGTGGTACTTC
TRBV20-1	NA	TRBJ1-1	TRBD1	CSARVSRGRSWPEAFF	TGCAGTGCTAGAGTTTCCAGGGGGCGAAGTTGGCCTGAAGCTTTCTTT
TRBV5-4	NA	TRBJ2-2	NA	CASSYDAEPTGELFF	TGTGCCAGCAGCTACGACGCGGAACCGACCGGGGAGCTGTTTTTT
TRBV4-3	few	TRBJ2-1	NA	CASRDWRYNEQFF	TGCGCCAGCCGGGACTGGAGGTACAATGAGCAGTTCTTC
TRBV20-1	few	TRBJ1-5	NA	CSARYLSNQPQHF	TGCAGTGCTAGATACCTTAGCAATCAGCCCCAGCATTTT
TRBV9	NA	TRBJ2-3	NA	CASSVAGSTDTQYF	TGTGCCAGCAGCGTAGCTGGGAGCACAGATACGCAGTATTTT
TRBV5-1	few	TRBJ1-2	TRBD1	CASSPLSVRDRGTYGYTF	TGCGCCAGCAGCCCACTCTCCGTCCGGGACAGGGGAACTTATGGCTACACCTTC
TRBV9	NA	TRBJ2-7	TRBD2	CASSAGLAGVNYEQYF	TGTGCCAGCAGCGCGGGACTAGCGGGAGTAAACTACGAGCAGTACTTC
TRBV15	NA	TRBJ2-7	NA	CATSRAVSSASYEQYF	TGTGCCACCAGCAGAGCTGTGTCTTCAGCCTCCTACGAGCAGTACTTC
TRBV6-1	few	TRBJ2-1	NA	CASSEAGFEQFF	TGTGCCAGCAGTGAAGCAGGGTTTGAGCAGTTCTTC
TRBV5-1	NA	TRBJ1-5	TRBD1	CASSAGQGNQPQHF	TGCGCCAGCAGCGCGGGACAGGGTAATCAGCCCCAGCATTTT
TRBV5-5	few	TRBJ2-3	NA	CASSLQSADTQYF	TGTGCCAGCAGCTTGCAATCTGCGGATACGCAGTATTTT
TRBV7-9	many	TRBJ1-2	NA	CASSLGGDGYTF	TGTGCCAGCAGCTTAGGAGGGGATGGCTACACCTTC
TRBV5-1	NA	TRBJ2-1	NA	CASKMASSDQQFF	TGCGCCAGCAAGATGGCCAGCTCGGACCAGCAGTTCTTC
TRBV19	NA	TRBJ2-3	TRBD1	CASNDRGRGDTQYF	TGTGCCAGCAATGACAGGGGGCGAGGTGATACGCAGTATTTT
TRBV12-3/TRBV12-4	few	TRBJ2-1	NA	CASSLGGHNEQFF	TGTGCCAGCAGTTTGGGCGGGCACAATGAGCAGTTCTTC
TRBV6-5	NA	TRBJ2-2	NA	CASSYSSTGELFF	TGTGCCAGCAGTTACAGTTCCACCGGGGAGCTGTTTTTT
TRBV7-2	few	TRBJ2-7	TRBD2	CASSLFGTGGIEQYF	TGTGCCAGCAGCTTATTCGGGACGGGGGGGATCGAGCAGTACTTC
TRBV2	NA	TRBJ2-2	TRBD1	CASSETRGPAGELFF	TGTGCCAGCAGTGAAACCAGGGGGCCAGCCGGGGAGCTGTTTTTT
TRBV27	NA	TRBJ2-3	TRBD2	CASSFVWAGVQDTDTQYF	TGTGCCAGCAGTTTCGTTTGGGCGGGAGTACAAGACACAGATACGCAGTATTTT
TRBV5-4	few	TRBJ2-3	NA	CASSLSLGAGDTQYF	TGTGCCAGCAGCTTATCTTTGGGGGCAGGGGATACGCAGTATTTT
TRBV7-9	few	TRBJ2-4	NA	CASSLENIPFNF	TGTGCCAGCAGCTTAGAAAACATCCCTTTCAACTTC
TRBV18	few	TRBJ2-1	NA	CASSLMTDNEQFF	TGTGCCAGCTCACTCATGACGGACAATGAGCAGTTCTTC
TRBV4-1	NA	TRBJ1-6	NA	CASSQENAYVMGNSPLHF	TGCGCCAGCAGCCAAGAGAACGCCTACGTAATGGGAAATTCACCCCTCCACTTT
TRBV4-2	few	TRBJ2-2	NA	CASSQTRLNTGELFF	TGTGCCAGCAGCCAAACCCGATTGAATACCGGGGAGCTGTTTTTT
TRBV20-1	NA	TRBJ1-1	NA	CSAREAGRATEAFF	TGCAGTGCTAGAGAGGCCGGGCGGGCCACTGAAGCTTTCTTT
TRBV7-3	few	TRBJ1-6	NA	CASSTGSYNSPLHF	TGTGCCAGCAGCACGGGGTCCTATAATTCACCCCTCCACTTT
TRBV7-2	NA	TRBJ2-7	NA	CASSPRFGEQYF	TGTGCCAGCAGCCCCCGCTTTGGCGAGCAGTACTTC
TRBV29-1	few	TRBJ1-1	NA	CSVERALIRLAFF	TGCAGCGTTGAGAGGGCCCTTATTCGGTTAGCTTTCTTT
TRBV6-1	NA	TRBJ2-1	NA	CASSEAWGSSYNEQFF	TGTGCCAGCAGTGAAGCCTGGGGGAGCTCCTACAATGAGCAGTTCTTC
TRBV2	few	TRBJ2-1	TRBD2	CASSDRTSGRNNEQFF	TGTGCCAGCAGTGACCGGACTAGCGGGAGAAACAATGAGCAGTTCTTC
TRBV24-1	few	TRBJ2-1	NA	CATSEGGPSSYNEQFF	TGTGCCACCAGTGAGGGCGGGCCGAGCTCCTACAATGAGCAGTTCTTC
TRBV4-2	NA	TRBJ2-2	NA	CASSQDWPGSGTGELFF	TGTGCCAGCAGCCAAGATTGGCCGGGGTCGGGCACCGGGGAGCTGTTTTTT